This TCR beta chain was obtained from a study of shared clonotypes between healthy human individuals. Overall study: Donors, aged 18 to 49, were a couple of women and a few men.

Study observations and caveats: When naive CD4 clonotypes were compared across a handful of donors, 4% to 5.5% were shared.

Germline CDR1 LNHDA, CDR2 SQIVND (reference sequence). This CDR3 spans 15 amino acids. V was pared by 5 bases and J by 6 bases, with 8 bases of the junction left unmatched. CD8 cells regarded as naive lacked CD45RO, were positively chosen for CCR7, and omitted terminally differentiated effector memory CD45RA+ cells. About this clone: The antigen remains undetermined.

Sequencing used immunoSEQ multiplex PCR; TCRdb keeps in-frame clones, though not all of them. The sample comprises more than 2 million clones, around 93% of which are singletons, and more than 1.5% rests with the top ten. The sequence was obtained from a man between 18 and 35 years old in good health. Some clones in this sample may be carry-over from other donors' samples. The rearrangement uses TRBV19 and TRBJ1-4, with 8 bases matching TRBD1. Material for sequencing was naive CD8+ T cells from PBMCs. The CDR3 coding sequence is TGTGCCAGTAGTCCGGACAGGGAAGGTGATGAAAAACTGTTTTTT. Its protein is CASSPDREGDEKLFF.